Below, one T cell receptor beta chain is given with its context. Its target is not known. Profiling relied on immunoSEQ multiplex PCR, and the TCRdb table lists in-frame clones only, not all of them. The table shows some 40,000 clones, with roughly 88% occurring only once. The data were taken from a study of T cell responses to AZD1222 COVID-19 vaccine. Points from the study as a whole: The number of AZD1222 recipients seropositive at baseline was only five or six. Sampled repertoires all dated from after the peak T cell response.

CDR3 length: 13 residues. From germline, CDR1 is SGDLS and CDR2 YYNGEE. Trimming pared 3 bases from V and 7 bases from J, leaving 11 bases between. This TCR was sampled from an adult who received the MenACWY meningococcal vaccine as a control. The chain links TRBV9 to TRBJ2-1; D is unclear. The input for sequencing was peripheral blood, taken 28 days after the second dose of the MenACWY control vaccine. CDR3 loop: CASSAGVWNEQFF. In nucleotides, the CDR3 is TGTGCCAGCAGCGCGGGTGTATGGAATGAGCAGTTCTTC.